The 9 T cell receptor beta chains in this list originate from one sample, sequenced in a study of cytomegalovirus exposure and HLA in healthy donors (dated by TCRdb to 2016 to 2017). The library was built by means of the immunoSEQ multiplex PCR assay. The multiplex PCR relied on a mix of 60 forward primers for TCR Vbeta segments and 13 reverse primers for TCR Jbeta segments. TCRdb's version of the immuneACCESS table is confined to in-frame rearrangements and falls short of the full clone set. An unresolved V gene accounts for under half of the shortfall where checked; the remainder is of unknown origin. This sample holds 98,000 or so clones; about 9.4% were observed only once. The ten biggest clones cover under 6.5% of the sample. The sample comprised PBMCs. These receptors were taken from a middle-aged man in good health and CMV-seropositive.

The CDR3 DNA sequence: TGTGCCAGCAGCCAAACAGGGGGGGGCACAGATACGCAGTATTTT. Translation gives CASSQTGGGTDTQYF. This chain connects TRBV7-3 to TRBJ2-3, with D possibly matching TRBD1 (8 bases). Trimming pared 5 bases from V and 1 base from J, leaving 13 bases between. Germline CDR1 is SGHTA and CDR2 is FQGTGA. The length of the CDR3 is 15 residues. Drawing the rest from reference TRBV7-3 and TRBJ2-3, the complete variable domain is GAGVSQTPSNKVTEKGKYVELRCDPISGHTALYWYRQSLGQGPEFLIYFQGTGAADDSGLPNDRFFAVRPEGSVSTLKIQRTERGDSAVYLCASSQTGGGTDTQYFGPGTRLTVL.

This clone was seen a handful of times. The chain links TRBV27 to TRBJ2-1; D might be TRBD2 (5 bases). Germline values: CDR1 MNHEY, CDR2 SMNVEV (reference sequence). V was shortened by 5 bases and J by 4 bases, with 9 bases between the two germline ends. The CDR3 spans 13 residues. This chain's CDR3 is CASSTSGYNEQFF. CDR3 nucleotide sequence: TGTGCCAGCAGTACAAGCGGATACAATGAGCAGTTCTTC.

The chain couples TRBV5-6 to TRBJ2-7, with 7 bases that match TRBD2. CDR3 size: 14 residues. The J segment lost 4 bases and the V segment lost 4 bases, leaving 8 bases of the junction unmatched. Germline assignment: CDR1 SGHDT and CDR2 YYEEEE. DNA of the CDR3: TGTGCCAGCAGCCCCCTCGGGGGGAGTTACGAGCAGTACTTC. As protein: CASSPLGGSYEQYF.

This clone has at least ten counts. The chain employs TRBV27 and TRBJ2-7, with 8 bases identical to TRBD1. J lost 1 base, V lost 6 bases, and 8 bases had no gene match. Germline V lookup: CDR1 MNHEY, CDR2 SMNVEV (reference sequence). The CDR3 has 15 residues. CDR3 DNA: TGTGCCAGCAGACCGACCGGGACAGGATCCTACGAGCAGTACTTC. The encoded protein is CASRPTGTGSYEQYF.

This clone was detected a few times. In the same sample, other DNA sequences code for this CDR3. The V call is TRBV4-1, the J call TRBJ2-2; 8 nucleotides align to TRBD1. Germline V lookup: CDR1 MGHRA, CDR2 YSYEKL. The CDR3 runs to 15 residues. Trimming cost V 4 bases and J 1 base; bases outside gene matches: 2. The CDR3 is CASSLGTGNTGELFF. CDR3 in DNA: TGCGCCAGCAGCCTGGGGACAGGGAACACCGGGGAGCTGTTTTTT.

V gene TRBV29-1 combines with J gene TRBJ1-2; no clear D. This CDR3 has 12 residues. The germline CDR1 and CDR2 sequences are SQVTM and ANQGSEA. V was shortened by 3 bases and J by 4 bases, with 9 bases between the two germline ends. The CDR3 nucleotides read TGCAGCGTTGACCAGAAAACCTATGGCTACACCTTC. It codes for CSVDQKTYGYTF.

This clone has more than one count but fewer than ten. V gene TRBV2 combines with J gene TRBJ2-7, with 8 nucleotides matching TRBD1. This CDR3 contains 13 residues. Germline CDR1 and CDR2: SNHLY and FYNNEI. V lost 7 bases and J lost 6; bases outside the gene matches: 8. CDR3 residues: CASIGQGSGEQYF. CDR3 nucleotide sequence: TGTGCCAGCATTGGACAGGGTTCCGGCGAGCAGTACTTC.

This clone appeared many times. V and J are TRBV7-6 and TRBJ1-4, with D maybe TRBD1 (6 bases). There are 16 residues in the CDR3. V gave up 1 base and J gave up 7 bases, with 16 bases separating them. Germline V gives CDR1 SGHVS, CDR2 FNYEAQ. The CDR3 DNA sequence: TGTGCCAGCAGCTTAGAACGTCAGGGGTCGGGTGAAAAACTGTTTTTT. This gives the protein CASSLERQGSGEKLFF.

In its sample, this clone was seen a few times. The gene calls are TRBV5-4 and TRBJ2-3, with a weak D call TRBD2 (5 bases). Germline V gene data show CDR1 as SGHNT and CDR2 as YYREEE (reference sequence). This CDR3 contains 14 residues. Trimming shortened V by 0 bases and J by 7 bases, and 12 bases separated the two germline ends. CDR3 in DNA: TGTGCCAGCAGCTTGGACGGGATTGGATATACGCAGTATTTT. Its protein is CASSLDGIGYTQYF.